The clone carrying this TCR beta chain came up once. Its specificity is unknown. Trimming cost V 5 bases and J 8 bases, with 10 bases left between them. CDR1 is MDHEN and CDR2 is SYDVKM in the germline V gene. The CDR3 consists of 12 residues. The sample comes from a study of cytomegalovirus exposure and HLA in healthy donors. Findings and caveats of the study: Highly shared variants forming one cluster were likely a sequencing artifact. Productive rates of about 90% or about 30% were seen for most TCR beta V segments in an earlier analysis.

With 60 Vbeta and 13 Jbeta primers, the PCR was carried out. TCRdb's table, derived via immunoSEQ multiplex PCR, lists solely in-frame clones and lacks some. The data show 90,000 to 150,000 clones, roughly 70% seen once. This TCR was sampled from a woman in her forties or fifties in good health and CMV-seropositive. Sequencing was carried out using PBMCs. This chain connects TRBV28 to TRBJ1-3; D ambiguous. The CDR3 loop is CASSENQDTIYF. The CDR3 bases are TGTGCCAGCAGTGAAAACCAGGACACCATATATTTT. Based on the CDR3 plus reference TRBV28 and TRBJ1-3, the full variable domain is DVKVTQSSRYLVKRTGEKVFLECVQDMDHENMFWYRQDPGLGLRLIYFSYDVKMKEKGDIPEGYSVSREKKERFSLILESASTNQTSMYLCASSENQDTIYFGEGSWLTVV.